The present entry profiles one T cell receptor (beta chain) with its context. What it binds is unknown. iRepertoire HTBI primers and Arm-PCR of CDR3 regions built TCR beta libraries. TCRdb reprocessed the multiplex PCR reads via MiXCR and lists one record per CDR3 protein. Among about 300,000 distinct CDR3 sequences listed, 20% to 25% were seen once. The sample's time point: persistent/refractory GD, antithyroid drugs over 5 years with positive TRAb. PBMC-derived RNA was used for the TCR library. The sample is drawn from a study of regulatory T cells in long-lasting Graves disease. Study results and caveats: New patients shared fewer public clonotypes (approximately 1,000) than persistent patients did (about 2,700).

The receptor comes from a female donor with Graves disease. Sequenced here: peripheral blood mononuclear cells (PBMCs), sampled when the disease was refractory, from a patient treated with antithyroid drugs.

CDR3 region: CASSLRLAGGQWSKNIQYF. For the CDR3, the DNA is TGTGCCAGCAGTTTGCGACTAGCGGGGGGGCAGTGGTCCAAAAACATTCAGTACTTC. The chain links TRBV9 to TRBJ2-4; 14 bases are a match to TRBD2. With 5 bases clipped from V and 2 bases from J, the junction kept 12 bases outside the gene matches. Germline V gene sequence: CDR1 SGDLS, CDR2 YYNGEE. The CDR3 is made up of 19 amino acids.